These 20 T cell receptor beta chains originate from one sample sequenced in a study of blood T cell repertoires in COVID-19. Method: immunoSEQ multiplex PCR; TCRdb's copy keeps in-frame clones and lacks some. This table holds approximately 90,000 clones, 84% found once. Sequencing input: peripheral blood. The source is a man between 60 and 70 years old with acute or convalescent COVID-19.

With respect to this clone: No DNA is shown, since the ends of the CDR3 on it are uncertain; the CDR3 is the one TCRdb lists. V and J are TRBV9 and TRBJ2-1; the D segment call TRBD2 is taken from the table without a DNA check. The CDR3 numbers 17 amino acids, ends counted. Germline CDR1 and CDR2: SGDLS and YYNGEE. This chain's CDR3 is CASSVGLGTGDDNEQFF.

The V call is TRBV19, the J call TRBJ1-5, with D unresolved. Trimming left V 3 bases short and J 4 bases short, with 16 bases between. The germline V gene has CDR1 LNHDA and CDR2 SQIVND (reference sequence). The CDR3 runs 16 residues. The CDR3 sequence: CASSMEGRRANQPQHF. The CDR3 DNA follows: TGTGCCAGTAGTATGGAAGGCAGGCGAGCTAATCAGCCCCAGCATTTT.

The chain combines TRBV9 with TRBJ2-3; 10 nucleotides align to TRBD2. This CDR3 comprises 16 residues. Looked up from germline, CDR1 is SGDLS and CDR2 is YYNGEE. V was clipped by 0 bases and J by 12 bases; unmatched bases: 13. The CDR3 here is CASSVAASGGQSFQYF. The DNA for the CDR3 is TGTGCCAGCAGCGTAGCGGCTAGCGGGGGCCAGAGTTTCCAGTATTTT. Looking up the rest from reference TRBV9 and TRBJ2-3 gives the full variable domain: DSGVTQTPKHLITATGQRVTLRCSPRSGDLSVYWYQQSLDQGLQFLIQYYNGEERAKGNILERFSAQQFPDLHSELNLSSLELGDSALYFCASSVAASGGQSFQYFGPGTRLTVL.

The J gene is TRBJ2-3, the V gene TRBV28; no definite D call. CDR3 size: 13 residues. Trimming left V 5 bases short and J 6 bases short, with 12 bases between. CDR1 and CDR2 from the germline V gene are MDHEN and SYDVKM. The CDR3 coding sequence is TGTGCCAGCAGTCGGAGAGAAATGGATACGCAGTATTTT. Translation: CASSRREMDTQYF.

This clone was detected once. This chain connects TRBV12-5 to TRBJ2-1; 8 bases fit TRBD2. Germline-derived CDR1 and CDR2 are LGHNT and FRNRAP. CDR3 length equals 15 residues. After removal of 6 bases from V and 8 bases from J, the junction contained 12 bases not matched to a gene. CDR3 amino acids: CASGRGLAGDDEQFF. CDR3 DNA: TGTGCTAGTGGCCGAGGACTAGCTGGTGACGATGAGCAGTTCTTC.

This clone was observed a few times. V is TRBV18 and J is TRBJ2-5; D might be TRBD2 (5 bases). Trimming took 0 bases from V and 1 from J, leaving 12 bases between them. This CDR3 is built from 16 residues. Germline V CDR1 and CDR2: KGHSH, LQKENI. The CDR3: CASSPPVAGVQETQYF. The CDR3 DNA reads TGTGCCAGCTCACCACCGGTCGCGGGTGTCCAAGAGACCCAGTACTTC.

The chain carries TRBV30 and TRBJ1-1; TRBD1 matches 8 bases. The length of the CDR3 is 13 residues. Germline loops: CDR1 GTSNPN, CDR2 SVGIG (reference sequence). V gave up 0 bases and J gave up 8 bases; unmatched junction bases: 5. The CDR3 loop reads CAWSVDRGGEAFF. As DNA, the CDR3 is TGTGCCTGGAGTGTAGACAGGGGAGGCGAAGCTTTCTTT. Full variable domain (rest looked up from reference TRBV30 and TRBJ1-1): SQTIHQWPATLVQPVGSPLSLECTVEGTSNPNLYWYRQAAGRGLQLLFYSVGIGQISSEVPQNLSASRPQDRQFILSSKKLLLSDSGFYLCAWSVDRGGEAFFGQGTRLTVV.

The gene calls are TRBV7-9 and TRBJ1-1; D ambiguous. The CDR3 is made up of 11 amino acids. Germline CDR1 and CDR2: SEHNR and FQNEAQ (reference sequence). V gave up 6 bases and J gave up 1 base, with 3 bases separating them. CDR3 protein: CASSRNTEAFF. In nucleotides, the CDR3 is TGTGCCAGCAGTAGGAACACTGAAGCTTTCTTT.

The chain carries TRBV28 and TRBJ1-3; D gene unclear. The germline V and J ends were trimmed by 3 bases and 0 bases, with 6 bases remaining between them. Germline values: CDR1 MDHEN, CDR2 SYDVKM. The CDR3 runs to 14 residues. CDR3 nucleotide sequence: TGTGCCAGCAGTTTTCGGGACTCTGGAAACACCATATATTTT. Translated: CASSFRDSGNTIYF.

V is TRBV30 and J is TRBJ2-7; 9 nucleotides line up with TRBD1. The CDR3 spans 15 residues. Germline CDR1 and CDR2: GTSNPN and SVGIG (reference sequence). V gave up 2 bases and J gave up 7 bases; unmatched junction bases: 12. The CDR3 here is CAWSRTGDVMREQYF. The CDR3 nucleotides read TGTGCCTGGAGTCGGACAGGGGACGTTATGAGGGAGCAGTACTTC.

The rearrangement uses TRBV2 and TRBJ2-7; no clear D gene. The length of the CDR3 is 15 residues. Germline CDR1 SNHLY, CDR2 FYNNEI. V was trimmed by 3 bases and J by 0 bases, leaving 12 bases between them. CDR3 in amino acids: CASSDTDPSSYEQYV. CDR3 bases: TGTGCCAGCAGTGACACAGATCCCAGCTCCTACGAGCAGTACGTC.

The gene calls are TRBV11-3 and TRBJ2-1; the match to TRBD1 covers 7 bases. CDR1 and CDR2 from the germline V gene are SGHNT and YENEEA. The J segment lost 5 bases and the V segment lost 4 bases, leaving 8 bases of the junction unmatched. The CDR3 has 15 amino acids. The CDR3 spells CASSSGDSTNNEQFF. In nucleotides, the CDR3 is TGTGCCAGCAGCTCAGGGGACAGCACCAACAATGAGCAGTTCTTC.

V and J are TRBV5-5 and TRBJ1-4; TRBD1 aligns across 9 bases. The germline V gene encodes CDR1 SGHKS and CDR2 YYEKEE (reference sequence). This CDR3 is built from 15 residues. V shed 4 bases, J shed 8 bases, and the junction held 9 bases outside the gene matches. The CDR3 spells CASSQVGTGKEKLFF. As DNA, the CDR3 is TGTGCCAGCAGCCAGGTCGGGACAGGGAAGGAAAAACTGTTTTTT.

This chain connects TRBV2 to TRBJ2-1; 11 positions agree with TRBD1. CDR1 and CDR2 (germline): SNHLY, FYNNEI. Losses at the gene ends were 6 bases for V and 9 bases for J; bases not matched to a gene: 7. This CDR3 contains 14 residues. The CDR3 sequence is CASSRTGGSGEQFF. The CDR3 DNA follows: TGTGCCAGCAGCCGGACAGGGGGCTCGGGTGAGCAGTTCTTC.

The genes are TRBV12-5 and TRBJ1-6; 9 nucleotides line up with TRBD1. This CDR3 comprises 14 residues. Germline assignment: CDR1 LGHNT and CDR2 FRNRAP. J gave up 8 bases and V 5 bases, and 4 bases lay outside the gene matches. CDR3 protein: CASGAGQGHSPLHF. CDR3 nucleotides: TGTGCTAGTGGTGCGGGACAGGGTCATTCACCCCTCCACTTT.

The rearrangement joins TRBV28 to TRBJ2-7, with D possibly TRBD1 on 5 matching bases. Trimming left V 3 bases short and J 6 bases short, with 18 bases between. In germline, CDR1 is MDHEN, CDR2 SYDVKM. The CDR3 runs to 15 residues. In nucleotides, the CDR3 is TGTGCCAGCAGTTTCTCACGGCGCCGTCAGGGCGAGCAGTACGTC. It encodes CASSFSRRRQGEQYV.

This clone showed up just once. Relative to the germline gene, one junction end is altered; a read error may explain this. The CDR3 DNA sequence: TGTGCCAGCAACTTAGCCCGACTCAGGGTTCTCACAGATACGCAGTATTTT. It yields the protein CASNLARLRVLTDTQYF. This rearrangement joins TRBV11-1 to TRBJ2-3, with D maybe TRBD1 (5 bases). The CDR3 covers 17 residues. Germline V gene sequence: CDR1 SGHAT, CDR2 FQDESV (reference sequence).

The V gene is TRBV27, the J gene TRBJ2-5; 10 bases fit TRBD2. The length of the CDR3 is 21 residues. The V and J ends lost 3 bases and 4 bases, in that order; junction bases with no gene match: 23. Germline CDR1 is MNHEY and CDR2 is SMNVEV (reference sequence). The CDR3: CASSFPDTPRPLAGEGETQYF. The CDR3 DNA sequence: TGTGCCAGCAGTTTCCCAGATACCCCCCGCCCCCTAGCGGGGGAGGGAGAGACCCAGTACTTC.

The chain's CDR3 is CASSFSLAGGQDTQYF. CDR3 sequence (DNA): TGTGCCAGCAGTTTTTCCCTAGCGGGGGGGCAAGATACGCAGTATTTT. The chain recombines TRBV28 with TRBJ2-3, with 12 nucleotides matching TRBD2. The CDR3 is made up of 16 amino acids. CDR1 and CDR2 (germline): MDHEN, SYDVKM. V trimming: 3 bases; J trimming: 5 bases; junction bases outside the gene matches: 6.

There are many counts of this clone. The V gene is TRBV4-1, the J gene TRBJ1-1; 9 bases line up with TRBD1. Trimming removed 1 base from V and 1 base from J; junction bases left unmatched: 7. This CDR3 comprises 17 residues. Germline CDR1 reads MGHRA; CDR2 reads YSYEKL. The CDR3 sequence: CASSQAGTGYTNTEAFF. In DNA form, the CDR3 reads TGCGCCAGCAGCCAAGCCGGGACAGGGTATACGAACACTGAAGCTTTCTTT.